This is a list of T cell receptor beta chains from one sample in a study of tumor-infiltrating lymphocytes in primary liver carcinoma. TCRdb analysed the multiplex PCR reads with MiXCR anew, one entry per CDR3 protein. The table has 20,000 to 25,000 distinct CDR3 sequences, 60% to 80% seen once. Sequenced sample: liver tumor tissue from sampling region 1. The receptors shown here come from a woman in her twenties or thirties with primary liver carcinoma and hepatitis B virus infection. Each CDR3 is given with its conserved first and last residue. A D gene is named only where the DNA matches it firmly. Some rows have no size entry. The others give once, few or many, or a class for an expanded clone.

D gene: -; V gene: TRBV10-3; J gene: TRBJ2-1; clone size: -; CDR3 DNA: TGTGCTATCAGTCCCACGGCGATCCGGGATGAGCAGATCTTC; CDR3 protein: CAISPTAIRDEQIF
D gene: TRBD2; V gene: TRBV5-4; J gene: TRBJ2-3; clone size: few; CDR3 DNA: TGTGCCAGTAGTAACCCGGCGACCAGCGGGAGTCGGACAGATACGCAGTATTTT; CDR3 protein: CASSNPATSGSRTDTQYF
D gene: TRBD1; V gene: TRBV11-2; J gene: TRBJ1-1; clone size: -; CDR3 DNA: TGTGCCAGCAGCTCTCGGGACAGGGGGCGCAAGAGGTGGAGTAACAGTGAAGCTTTGTTT; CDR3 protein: CASSSRDRGRKRWSNSEALF
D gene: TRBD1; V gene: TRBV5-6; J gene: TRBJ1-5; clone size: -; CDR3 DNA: TGTGCCAACAGCACAGGGGGCAGCTATCAGCCCCAGCACTTT; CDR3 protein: CANSTGGSYQPQHF
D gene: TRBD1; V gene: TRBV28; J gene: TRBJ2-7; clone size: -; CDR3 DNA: TGTGCCAGGAAGACCCGGACAGGACGCAACGAGCAGTACTTT; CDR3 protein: CARKTRTGRNEQYF
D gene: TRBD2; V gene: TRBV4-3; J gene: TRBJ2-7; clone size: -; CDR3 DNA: TGCACCAGCAGCCAAGCTGTGACGGGGGGTCACATTAGCTTCGAGCAATACTTC; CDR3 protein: CTSSQAVTGGHISFEQYF
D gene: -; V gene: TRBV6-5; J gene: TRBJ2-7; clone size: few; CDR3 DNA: TGTGCCAGCAGTTACTCGACGGAGACAGGCTCCTACGAGCAGTACTTC; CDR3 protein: CASSYSTETGSYEQYF
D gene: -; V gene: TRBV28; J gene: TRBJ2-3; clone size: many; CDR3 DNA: TGTGCCAGCAGTTTAACGGATTCTAGCACAGATACGCAGTATTTT; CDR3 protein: CASSLTDSSTDTQYF
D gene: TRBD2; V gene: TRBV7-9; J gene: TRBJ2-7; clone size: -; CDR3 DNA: TGCGCCAGCAACTGGAGACTAGCCGCACCTTACGAGCAGTACTTC; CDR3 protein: CASNWRLAAPYEQYF
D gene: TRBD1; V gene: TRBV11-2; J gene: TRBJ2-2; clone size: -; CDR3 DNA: TGTGCCACGGGACAGGGGAATACCGGGGAGATGTTTTTT; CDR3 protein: CATGQGNTGEMFF
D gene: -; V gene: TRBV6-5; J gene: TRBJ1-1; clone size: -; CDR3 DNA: TGTGCCACCAGTTACTTCGGAGGGGGCACTGAAGCTTTCTTT; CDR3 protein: CATSYFGGGTEAFF
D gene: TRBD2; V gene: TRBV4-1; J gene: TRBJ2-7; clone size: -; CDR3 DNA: TGCTCCAGCAGCCGAGAGGTGACTAGCGGCTTTTACGAGCAGTACTTC; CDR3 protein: CSSSREVTSGFYEQYF
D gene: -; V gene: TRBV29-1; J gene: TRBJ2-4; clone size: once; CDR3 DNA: TGCAGCGTTGACGGGCTAGTGGGAGAAGTGAGCATTCAATACTTC; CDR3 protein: CSVDGLVGEVSIQYF
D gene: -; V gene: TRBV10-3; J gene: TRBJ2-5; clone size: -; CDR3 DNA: TGTGCCATCAGTGAGTCGGCTACCAGGCAAGAGGCCCAGACCTTC; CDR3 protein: CAISESATRQEAQTF
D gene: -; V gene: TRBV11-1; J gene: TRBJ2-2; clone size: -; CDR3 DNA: TGTGCCAGCAGACCGAGCCTTGACACCGGGGGGCTGTTTTTT; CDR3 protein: CASRPSLDTGGLFF
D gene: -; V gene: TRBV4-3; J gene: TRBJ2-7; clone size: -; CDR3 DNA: TGCGCCAGCAGCCAAGCTGTGACGGGGGGCCACATTGACTACGAGCAGTACTTC; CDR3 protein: CASSQAVTGGHIDYEQYF
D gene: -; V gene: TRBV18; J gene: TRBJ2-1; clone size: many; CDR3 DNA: TGTGCCAGCTCACCCGACATTTCAGAGCAGTTCTTC; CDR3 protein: CASSPDISEQFF
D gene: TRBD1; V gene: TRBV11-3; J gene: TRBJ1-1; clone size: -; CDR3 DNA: TGTGCCAGCAGCTTAGAAACAGGGGGCACTGAAGCTTTT; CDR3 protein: CASSLETGGTEAF
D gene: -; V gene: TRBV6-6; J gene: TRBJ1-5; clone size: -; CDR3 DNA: TGTGCCAGTCAGGGAGGGTTTGGCAATCAGCCCCAGCATTTT; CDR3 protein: CASQGGFGNQPQHF
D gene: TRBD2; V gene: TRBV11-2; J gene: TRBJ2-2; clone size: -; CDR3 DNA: TGTGCCAGCAGCTTAGTGGCACTAGCGGGAACCATGGAGCTGTTTTTT; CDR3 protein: CASSLVALAGTMELFF
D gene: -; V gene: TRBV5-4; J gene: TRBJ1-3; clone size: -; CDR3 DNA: TGTACCAGCAGCCAGACTGAGCCTCGAAACACCATATATTTT; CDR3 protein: CTSSQTEPRNTIYF
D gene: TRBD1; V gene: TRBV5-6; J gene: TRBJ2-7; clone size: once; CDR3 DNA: TGTGCCAACAGCTTACGGACAGGGCTATCGCTATACTTC; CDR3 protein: CANSLRTGLSLYF
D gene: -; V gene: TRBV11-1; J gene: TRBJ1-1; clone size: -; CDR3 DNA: TGTGCCAGCAGCTCAATCGGGACGGTGGACACTGAAGCTTTCTTT; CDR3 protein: CASSSIGTVDTEAFF
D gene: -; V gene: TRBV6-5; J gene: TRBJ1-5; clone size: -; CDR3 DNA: TGTGCCAGCACCTTGGTGCGGGTAAACCGATTACGGCCCCAGCATTTT; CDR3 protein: CASTLVRVNRLRPQHF
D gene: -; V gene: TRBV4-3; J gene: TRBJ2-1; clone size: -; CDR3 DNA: TGCGCCAGCAGCCAAGATGCAAGCTCCTACAATGAGCAGTTCTTC; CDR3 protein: CASSQDASSYNEQFF
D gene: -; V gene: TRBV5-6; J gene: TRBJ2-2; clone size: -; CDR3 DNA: TGTGCCAGCAGCTTGGCACCTAGAATCACCGCGGAGTTGTTTTTT; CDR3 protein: CASSLAPRITAELFF
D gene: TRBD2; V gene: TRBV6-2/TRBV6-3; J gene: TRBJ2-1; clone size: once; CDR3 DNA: TGCGCCAGCAGTTACTCTGATGGCGGGAGCCTCATTTATAACGAGCAGTTCTTC; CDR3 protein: CASSYSDGGSLIYNEQFF
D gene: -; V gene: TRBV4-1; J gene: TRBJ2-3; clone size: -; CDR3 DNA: TGCGCCGGCAGTCAACTAGGCTTGGTAGCTGAAGACTCGGATACGCAGTATTTT; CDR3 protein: CAGSQLGLVAEDSDTQYF
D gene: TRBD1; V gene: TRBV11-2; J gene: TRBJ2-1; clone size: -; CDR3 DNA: TGTGCCAGCAGCTACAAGGCCGGGACAGACAATCCTGAGCAGTTCTTC; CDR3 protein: CASSYKAGTDNPEQFF
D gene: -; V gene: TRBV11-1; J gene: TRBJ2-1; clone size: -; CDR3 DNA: TGTGCCAGCAACCGGAGACATGCCTCATACAATGAGCAGTTCTTC; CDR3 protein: CASNRRHASYNEQFF
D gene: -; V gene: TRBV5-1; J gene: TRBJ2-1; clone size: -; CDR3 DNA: TGCGCCAGCACCCCGTCACCCGACTATTCCTACAATGAGCGGTTCTTC; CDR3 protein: CASTPSPDYSYNERFF
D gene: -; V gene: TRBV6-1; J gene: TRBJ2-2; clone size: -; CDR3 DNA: TGTGCCAGCAGTGAAACCCTTCCCGGGGACGCTGCGAACACCGGAGAGCTGTTTTTT; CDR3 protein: CASSETLPGDAANTGELFF
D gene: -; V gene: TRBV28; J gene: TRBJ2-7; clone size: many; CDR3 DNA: TGTGCCAGCAGTTTGGAGGGGGAGTGGTCCGAGCAGTACTTC; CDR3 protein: CASSLEGEWSEQYF
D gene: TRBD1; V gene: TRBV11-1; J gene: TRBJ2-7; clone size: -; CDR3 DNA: TGTGCCAGCAGCCGGGGACAGGCCTCCCACAATGAGCAGTACTTC; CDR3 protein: CASSRGQASHNEQYF
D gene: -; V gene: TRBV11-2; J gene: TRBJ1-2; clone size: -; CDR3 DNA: TGTACCAACACTCATGGGGGGGGTGGAGGCTACACCTTC; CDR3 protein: CTNTHGGGGGYTF
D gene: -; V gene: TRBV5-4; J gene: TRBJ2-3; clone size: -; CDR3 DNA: TGTACTAGCAGCGTAGACGGACATCCTCCATCCACAGATACGCAGTATTTT; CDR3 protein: CTSSVDGHPPSTDTQYF
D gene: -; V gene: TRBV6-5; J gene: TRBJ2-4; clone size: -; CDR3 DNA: TGTGCCAATAGTAGGGGCCTGAAAAACATTCAGTACTTC; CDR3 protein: CANSRGLKNIQYF
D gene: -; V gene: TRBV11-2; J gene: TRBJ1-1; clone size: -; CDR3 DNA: TGTACCAGCAGCTTAGGCCGGGGATTTTACACTGAAGCTTTCTTT; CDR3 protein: CTSSLGRGFYTEAFF
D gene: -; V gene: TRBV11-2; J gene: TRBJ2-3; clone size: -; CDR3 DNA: TGTGCCGGCACCTCCTTACTCTCTTGCACAGATACGCAATATTTT; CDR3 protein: CAGTSLLSCTDTQYF
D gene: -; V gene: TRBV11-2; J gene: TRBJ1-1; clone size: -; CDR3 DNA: TGTGCCAGCAGCGCTAGGGACGGGGGGCGCAAGAGGTGGAGTAACATTGAAGCTTCCTTT; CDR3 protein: CASSARDGGRKRWSNIEASF
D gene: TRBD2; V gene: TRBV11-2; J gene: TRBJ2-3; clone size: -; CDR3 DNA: TGTGCCAGCAGCGCGGGACTAGCGGGTATAGCTGATACACAGTATTTT; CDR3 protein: CASSAGLAGIADTQYF
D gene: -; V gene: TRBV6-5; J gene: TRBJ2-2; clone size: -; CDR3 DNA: TGTGCCAGCAGTCCGCGGACAAGATTCACCGGGGAGCTGTTCTTT; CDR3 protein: CASSPRTRFTGELFF
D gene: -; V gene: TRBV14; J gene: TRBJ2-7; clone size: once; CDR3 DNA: TGTGCCAACAGCCAGGCAGAGGGGACTGACTACGAGCAGTACTTC; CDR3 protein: CANSQAEGTDYEQYF
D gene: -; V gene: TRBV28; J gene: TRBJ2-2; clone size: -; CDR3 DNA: TGTGCCAGCAGTAGACCCACAGGGTACACCGGGGAGCCGTTTTTT; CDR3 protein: CASSRPTGYTGEPFF
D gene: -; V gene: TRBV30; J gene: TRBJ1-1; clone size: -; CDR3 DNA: TGTGGCTGGAACTCCCAAGGGGACCATGAAGCTTTCTTT; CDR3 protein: CGWNSQGDHEAFF
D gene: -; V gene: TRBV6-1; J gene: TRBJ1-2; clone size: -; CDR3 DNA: TGTGCCAGCAGTCAACGGTTCCTGGTCCTTACATCGAACTATGGCTACACCTTC; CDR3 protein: CASSQRFLVLTSNYGYTF
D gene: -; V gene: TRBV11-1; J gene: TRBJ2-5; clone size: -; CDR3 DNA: TGTGCCAGCAGTTTAGCAGTGCGCGAAGATACCCAGTACTTC; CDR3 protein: CASSLAVREDTQYF